Described below is a single TCR beta chain sequence and its context. Its cognate antigen is unknown. The germline gives CDR1 MDHEN, CDR2 SYDVKM. This CDR3 has 13 amino acids. The V end was cut by 6 bases, the J end by 2 bases, with 11 bases between. This record comes from a study of T cell repertoires in cytomegalovirus infection. Study-level background: Public TCR beta signatures marked donors with CMV infection and the matching HLA.

TCRdb itself ran the reads through MiXCR, one entry per CDR3 protein. Here the sample spans a few hundred thousand distinct CDR3 sequences, roughly 15% being singletons. Study-wide points: HLA-C-restricted, CMV-specific TCR beta clonotypes were dominant ex vivo. Carriage of CMV together with the relevant HLA was identifiable through cumulative public TCR beta family frequency.

The receptor was isolated from a human donor in good health (CMV status not recorded). Some clones in this sample may be carry-over from other donors' samples. The chain joins TRBV28 to TRBJ2-7; no firm D call. Sequencing was done on a sample of PBMCs. The CDR3 DNA reads as TGTGCCAGCAGAAACAGTGGGACCTACGAGCAGTACTTC. As protein: CASRNSGTYEQYF. Based on the CDR3 plus reference TRBV28 and TRBJ2-7, the full variable domain is DVKVTQSSRYLVKRTGEKVFLECVQDMDHENMFWYRQDPGLGLRLIYFSYDVKMKEKGDIPEGYSVSREKKERFSLILESASTNQTSMYLCASRNSGTYEQYFGPGTRLTVT.